This entry describes one TCR beta chain. The source of the sample is a study of patients and donors after allogeneic stem cell transplantation. Trimming stripped 4 bases from V and 6 bases from J, with 9 bases between. Germline values: CDR1 LNHDA, CDR2 SQIVND (reference sequence). The CDR3 contains 12 residues. TCRdb itself ran the RT-PCR reads through MiXCR, one entry per CDR3 protein. The sample includes under 95,000 distinct CDR3 sequences, around 5% seen only once; the top ten take 2.6%. The sequence was obtained from a human donor who was either an allogeneic HSCT recipient or a stem cell or donor lymphocyte infusion donor (not recorded which). It is not recorded whose cells these are; they may come from a transplant donor. Input material: blood, either unsorted or a sorted T cell fraction (not recorded which). The chain combines TRBV19 with TRBJ2-5; unclear D gene. The CDR3 here is CASSTDLKTQYF. CDR3 DNA sequence: TGTGCCAGTAGTACCGACTTAAAGACCCAGTACTTC.